This T cell receptor (beta chain) was identified in a study of cytomegalovirus exposure and HLA in healthy donors. Primers for the PCR totalled 60 Vbeta and 13 Jbeta. Libraries were prepared by immunoSEQ multiplex PCR; TCRdb keeps only in-frame clonotypes and omits some of them. The data contain fewer than 75,000 clones, 65% to 85% of them singletons. V lost 0 bases to trimming and J lost 4 bases, with 15 bases between them. Looked up from germline, CDR1 is KGHSH and CDR2 is LQKENI. This CDR3 has 16 residues. The material sequenced was PBMCs. The chain joins TRBV18 to TRBJ1-1; TRBD1 might be the D (5 bases). This clonotype was sampled from a woman aged 30 to 39 in good health and CMV-seronegative. The CDR3 nucleotides are TGTGCCAGCTCACCACCAAGTCTACCGGGGGGCACTGAAGCTTTCTTT. Its translation: CASSPPSLPGGTEAFF.